Below are 23 T cell receptor beta chains sequenced from a single sample in a study of human T cells and chemical hapten exposure (dated by TCRdb to about 2021). Libraries were made using RACE. TCRdb lists the instrument as NextSeq 500. TCRdb reworked the public reads: Q25 trimming with fastp, MiXCR clone assembly, productive beta chains retained. A single entry per CDR3 protein holds the most common genes and DNA from its merged rows. In this sample the table shows some 79,000 distinct CDR3 sequences, roughly a tenth of which occur a single time. 4.5% to 5% of the sample goes to the ten largest clones. The sample's time point label is to be understood as: patch test 2, 6 weeks after DPC sensitization. Reading the label with the study, this specimen's treatment or condition is: therapeutic diphenylcyclopropenone sensitization with weekly scalp DPC. This specimen was whole blood, taken in connection with sensitization to the hapten diphenylcyclopropenone (DPC). The source of these receptors is a woman between 45 and 60 years old with alopecia areata. Some clones in this sample may be carry-over from other donors' samples.

V and J are TRBV5-1 and TRBJ2-3; D is ambiguous. The CDR3 has 14 amino acids. Germline V gene sequence: CDR1 SGHRS, CDR2 YFSETQ. Trimming stripped 0 bases from V and 0 bases from J, with 5 bases between. CDR3 sequence: CASSLETSTDTQYF. CDR3 bases: TGCGCCAGCAGCTTGGAAACGAGCACAGATACGCAGTATTTT.

The chain uses TRBV29-1 and TRBJ2-1; perhaps TRBD1 as D (6 bases). V gave up 6 bases and J gave up 13 bases, with 19 bases separating them. Germline loops: CDR1 SQVTM, CDR2 ANQGSEA. This CDR3 spans 12 amino acids. This chain's CDR3 is CSVGTTDSPQFF. The CDR3 DNA reads TGCAGCGTCGGGACAACAGATTCTCCCCAGTTCTTC.

CDR3 loop: CASSLDLANQPQHF. The CDR3 DNA is TGTGCCAGCAGCCTTGACCTGGCCAATCAGCCCCAGCATTTT. The J gene is TRBJ1-5, the V gene TRBV28; D gene ambiguous. The V end was cut by 6 bases, the J end by 3 bases, with 12 bases between. There are 14 residues in the CDR3. Per the germline V gene, CDR1 is MDHEN and CDR2 is SYDVKM.

This clonotype has a handful of counts. V gene TRBV9 combines with J gene TRBJ1-5; D ambiguous. This CDR3 is 14 amino acids long. The germline V gene has CDR1 SGDLS and CDR2 YYNGEE. V was pared by 4 bases and J by 2 bases, with 10 bases between. The chain's CDR3 is CASSPQEGNQPQHF. The CDR3 DNA reads as TGTGCCAGCAGCCCTCAAGAGGGCAATCAGCCCCAGCATTTT.

This clonotype has only a few counts. V gene TRBV11-2 combines with J gene TRBJ1-5; D is undetermined. This CDR3 has 17 amino acids. Between the trimmed V and J ends, which lost 5 bases and 0 bases, there was a span of 17 bases. In germline, CDR1 is SGHAT, CDR2 FQNNGV. The CDR3 is CASSPRAGGYSNQPQHF. The DNA of the CDR3 is TGTGCCAGCAGCCCCCGGGCAGGAGGATATAGCAATCAGCCCCAGCATTTT.

Many counts were recorded for this clonotype. The V gene is TRBV15, the J gene TRBJ2-1; possibly TRBD2 for D (5 bases). Germline V lookup: CDR1 LNHNV, CDR2 YYDKDF (reference sequence). Between the trimmed V and J ends, which lost 2 bases and 7 bases, there was a span of 12 bases. This CDR3 contains 14 residues. Written as DNA, the CDR3 is TGTGCCACCAGCAGACTAAGGACTCTTAATGAGCAGTTCTTC. Amino acid sequence: CATSRLRTLNEQFF.

This clonotype was picked up many times. The J gene is TRBJ2-3, the V gene TRBV20-1; D gene unclear. The germline V and J ends were trimmed by 1 base and 2 bases, with 10 bases remaining between them. Germline V gene data show CDR1 as DFQATT and CDR2 as SNEGSKA (reference sequence). The CDR3 runs to 14 residues. CDR3 nucleotides: TGCAGTGCTAGAGTTCCGGTGGTCACAGATACGCAGTATTTT. It specifies CSARVPVVTDTQYF.

This clonotype was seen many times. The chain recombines TRBV28 with TRBJ1-3, with unresolved D. The CDR3 spans 11 residues. The germline V gene encodes CDR1 MDHEN and CDR2 SYDVKM. Trimming shortened V by 5 bases and J by 2 bases, and 1 base separated the two germline ends. The CDR3, as DNA: TGTGCCAGCAGTCCTGGAAACACCATATATTTT. Protein sequence: CASSPGNTIYF.

This chain links TRBV5-1 with TRBJ2-3; 7 bases are a match to TRBD1. This CDR3 spans 14 amino acids. J was trimmed by 2 bases and V by 4 bases; bases with no gene match: 4. Germline CDR1 is SGHRS and CDR2 is YFSETQ. DNA for the CDR3: TGCGCCAGCAGCATCGACAGGGCCACAGATACGCAGTATTTT. Its translation is CASSIDRATDTQYF.

The gene calls are TRBV28 and TRBJ2-7; the match to TRBD1 covers 8 bases. Trimming at V came to 5 bases and at J to 1 base, leaving 7 bases not matched to a gene. Germline assignment: CDR1 MDHEN and CDR2 SYDVKM. The CDR3 is 15 amino acids. The CDR3 reads CASSHDRGRSYEQYF. The DNA of the CDR3 is TGTGCCAGCAGTCACGACAGGGGTCGATCCTACGAGCAGTACTTC.

Many counts were recorded for this clonotype. The chain couples TRBV12-3 or TRBV12-4 to TRBJ2-3; TRBD1 agrees at 7 bases. The V and J ends lost 6 bases and 2 bases, in that order; junction bases with no gene match: 8. The CDR3 contains 15 residues. CDR3 coding DNA: TGTGCCAGCAGACGCCGGGACAGCCCCACAGATACGCAGTATTTT. Its translation: CASRRRDSPTDTQYF.

This clonotype was observed at least ten times. The chain carries TRBV6-6 and TRBJ1-6; possibly TRBD1 for D (5 bases). The V end was cut by 6 bases, the J end by 5 bases, with 11 bases between. The CDR3 extends over 14 amino acids. Germline V gives CDR1 MNHNY, CDR2 SVGAGI (reference sequence). The CDR3, as DNA: TGTGCCAGCAGATCGACGGGGGATAATTCACCCCTCCACTTT. It encodes CASRSTGDNSPLHF.

This clonotype was seen a handful of times. V and J are TRBV5-6 and TRBJ2-7, with 9 bases aligning to TRBD1. V lost 4 bases and J lost 5; bases outside the gene matches: 7. The CDR3 runs 14 residues. Germline V CDR1 and CDR2: SGHDT, YYEEEE. The CDR3 coding sequence is TGTGCCAGCAGCAAAGGGACAGGGAGGAACGAGCAGTACTTC. This encodes CASSKGTGRNEQYF.

This clonotype appeared many times. Here the CDR3 omits its conserved ending phenylalanine or tryptophan, so a read error is the likely source. No DNA is shown, since the ends of the CDR3 on it are uncertain; the CDR3 is the one TCRdb lists. This chain links TRBV27 with TRBJ1-1; the listed D gene, TRBD1, was not tested against the DNA. Germline V lookup: CDR1 MNHEY, CDR2 SMNVEV (reference sequence). The CDR3 is made up of 12 amino acids, end residues included. The CDR3 here is CASSLLGGPCIL.

The rearrangement joins TRBV20-1 to TRBJ1-1; D not resolved. V gave up 5 bases and J gave up 2 bases, with 9 bases separating them. There are 12 residues in the CDR3. Germline V gene lookup returns CDR1 DFQATT and CDR2 SNEGSKA (reference sequence). The CDR3 DNA reads TGCAGTGCTCGGGTACAAAACACTGAAGCTTTCTTT. This encodes CSARVQNTEAFF.

V and J are TRBV28 and TRBJ2-3; D not certain. V lost 8 bases and J lost 0, with 12 bases in between. The CDR3 has 14 residues. The germline CDR1 and CDR2 sequences are MDHEN and SYDVKM. CDR3 sequence reads: CASRSWSSTDTQYF. In nucleotides, the CDR3 is TGTGCCAGCCGGTCCTGGTCTAGCACAGATACGCAGTATTTT.

This clonotype appeared many times. In nucleotides, the CDR3 is TGTGCCAGCAGCCGTTTAGCGGGGGGTTACAATGAGCAGTTCTTC. Its protein is CASSRLAGGYNEQFF. The chain joins TRBV14 to TRBJ2-1; TRBD2 matches 10 bases. This CDR3 has 15 amino acids. V lost 4 bases to trimming and J lost 4 bases; unmatched junction nucleotides: 4. Germline V CDR1 and CDR2: SGHDN, FVKESK.

This clonotype was seen ten or more times. The V gene is TRBV20-1, the J gene TRBJ1-6; tentative D call: TRBD1 (5 bases). This CDR3 region has 14 residues. Germline V lookup: CDR1 DFQATT, CDR2 SNEGSKA (reference sequence). V lost 0 bases to trimming and J lost 10 bases, with 13 bases between them. In nucleotides, the CDR3 is TGCAGTGCTAGAGATTCCAGGGCGGGATCACCCCTCCACTTT. Translating it yields CSARDSRAGSPLHF.

In its sample, this clonotype was seen many times. The chain carries TRBV29-1 and TRBJ2-3; 15 nucleotides agree with TRBD2. This CDR3 is 15 amino acids long. CDR1 is SQVTM, CDR2 ANQGSEA, per germline. With V trimmed by 5 bases and J by 3 bases, 3 bases remained unmatched. The CDR3 loop is CSVPGTSGRTDTQYF. CDR3 coding DNA: TGCAGCGTTCCTGGGACTAGCGGGAGGACAGATACGCAGTATTTT.

The chain links TRBV29-1 to TRBJ2-7; 8 bases map to TRBD2. Germline V gene sequence: CDR1 SQVTM, CDR2 ANQGSEA. With V trimmed by 6 bases and J by 6 bases, 13 bases remained unmatched. This CDR3 has 14 amino acids. The chain's CDR3 is CSVPQPGLGPEQYF. DNA of the CDR3: TGCAGCGTCCCACAGCCGGGACTAGGTCCCGAGCAGTACTTC.

J is TRBJ2-2 and V is TRBV6-2 or TRBV6-3, with 7 bases lining up with TRBD2. Germline CDR1 and CDR2: MNHEY and SVGEGT. Unmatched junction bases numbered 7, after V lost 2 bases and J lost 4 bases. The CDR3 length is 16 residues. CDR3: CASSYPAGVVTGELFF. CDR3 nucleotide sequence: TGTGCCAGCAGTTACCCGGCGGGAGTGGTCACCGGGGAGCTGTTTTTT.

Worth noting for this clonotype: One base away lies a much larger clone, so this may be a sequencing read error. The V gene is TRBV4-1, the J gene TRBJ2-3; possibly TRBD1 for D (5 bases). The V end lost 5 bases, the J end lost 14 bases, and 17 bases lay between the germline ends. This CDR3 comprises 12 residues. Per the germline V gene, CDR1 is MGHRA and CDR2 is YSYEKL. The CDR3 is CASSNRLDQGYF. In nucleotides, the CDR3 is TGCGCCAGCAGCAACAGGTTGGACCAAGGGTATTTT.

The gene calls are TRBV7-9 and TRBJ1-6, with D possibly being TRBD1 (6 bases). CDR1 and CDR2 (germline): SEHNR, FQNEAQ (reference sequence). V was trimmed by 2 bases and J by 7 bases, leaving 9 bases between them. The CDR3 extends over 14 amino acids. CDR3 sequence: CASSLQGRNSPLHF. CDR3 coding DNA: TGTGCCAGCAGCTTACAGGGGAGGAATTCACCCCTCCACTTT.